The T cell receptor beta chain under discussion was sequenced for a study of T cell responses to AZD1222 COVID-19 vaccine. Study-wide results and caveats: Only 5 or 6 AZD1222 recipients were seropositive at baseline.

Here immunoSEQ multiplex PCR was the method, and the copy in TCRdb shows in-frame clones only, minus some. The sample includes over 60,000 clones, over 75% of them seen just once. The CDR3 loop spans 13 amino acids. V lost 3 bases to trimming and J lost 3 bases, with 9 bases between them. The germline V gene encodes CDR1 LNHDA and CDR2 SQIVND (reference sequence). Details on this clone: Its specificity is not known.

The source was peripheral blood, collected on day 0 of AZD1222 vaccination. This sequence joins TRBV19 and TRBJ2-7; D gene uncertain. This TCR derives from an adult in good health. The CDR3 reads CASSIGQIYEQYF. As DNA, the CDR3 is TGTGCCAGTAGTATTGGGCAGATCTACGAGCAGTACTTC.